One sample yielded the 8 T cell receptor beta chains listed below, sequenced in a study of cytomegalovirus exposure and HLA in healthy donors. It was with 60 Vbeta and 13 Jbeta primers that the PCR ran. Sequenced by immunoSEQ multiplex PCR; TCRdb stores in-frame clones only, minus some. The sample lists about 98,000 clones; about 80% were seen once. Source material: PBMCs. Every receptor here comes from a man aged 18 to 29 in good health and CMV-seropositive.

The J gene is TRBJ2-7, the V gene TRBV5-4, with a tentative D call TRBD2 (6 bases). CDR1 and CDR2 from the germline V gene are SGHNT and YYREEE (reference sequence). V dropped 4 bases and J dropped 5 bases, with 10 bases sitting between them. The CDR3 has 12 amino acids. Written as DNA, the CDR3 is TGTGCCAGCAGCCCCGGCGGGGACGAGCAGTACTTC. It encodes CASSPGGDEQYF.

This clone was recorded a few times. This sequence joins TRBV11-3 and TRBJ1-1; no firm D call. Deletions cut 5 bases from V and 0 bases from J, with 13 bases between. This CDR3 comprises 15 residues. Germline CDR1 reads SGHNT; CDR2 reads YENEEA. CDR3 nucleotides: TGTGCCAGCAGCCCAAAAGCGGGAATGAACACTGAAGCTTTCTTT. This encodes CASSPKAGMNTEAFF.

V usage is TRBV6-1 and J usage is TRBJ1-5, with TRBD1 identical over 8 bases. CDR3 length equals 16 residues. Germline V CDR1 and CDR2: MNHNS, SASEGT. The trim removed 0 bases at V and 5 bases at J, leaving 6 bases unmatched. The CDR3 spells CASSEAVGQGDQPQHF. In DNA, the CDR3 is TGTGCCAGCAGTGAAGCCGTCGGACAGGGAGATCAGCCCCAGCATTTT.

A single count supports this clone. This chain links TRBV7-6 with TRBJ1-4; 8 bases map to TRBD1. The CDR3 extends over 17 amino acids. The J segment lost 6 bases and the V segment lost 5 bases, leaving 14 bases of the junction unmatched. Germline loops: CDR1 SGHVS, CDR2 FNYEAQ. The CDR3 loop reads CASSPALQGVGDEKLFF. CDR3 sequence (DNA): TGTGCCAGCAGCCCCGCCCTACAGGGGGTGGGAGATGAAAAACTGTTTTTT.

This clone was counted once. The chain has TRBV2 and TRBJ1-2; D is unclear. V gave up 6 bases and J gave up 4 bases, with 12 bases separating them. The germline CDR1 and CDR2 sequences are SNHLY and FYNNEI. The CDR3 length is 13 residues. Here the CDR3 DNA reads TGTGCCAGCAGCCGCGCCTCCTTCTATGGCTACACCTTC. Amino acid sequence: CASSRASFYGYTF.

V gene TRBV6-1 combines with J gene TRBJ2-5; no definite D call. The CDR3 is 13 amino acids. Germline CDR1 reads MNHNS; CDR2 reads SASEGT. With 3 bases removed from V and 1 base from J, the gap between germline ends came to 6 bases. The CDR3 is CASSDYGQETQYF. The CDR3 region has the DNA TGTGCCAGCAGTGATTACGGCCAAGAGACCCAGTACTTC.

CDR3 amino acids: CASSIWTENTGELFF. The CDR3 coding sequence is TGTGCCAGCAGCATCTGGACAGAGAACACCGGGGAGCTGTTTTTT. The chain couples TRBV7-6 to TRBJ2-2; tentative D call: TRBD1 (6 bases). Germline CDR1 and CDR2: SGHVS and FNYEAQ. The V and J ends lost 5 bases and 1 base respectively, with 11 bases between them. There are 15 residues in the CDR3.

This clone was found a few times. The J gene is TRBJ2-5, the V gene TRBV4-1; TRBD1 agrees at 7 bases. The CDR3 extends over 17 amino acids. Per germline, CDR1 MGHRA and CDR2 YSYEKL. V dropped 4 bases and J dropped 3; count of bases not matched to a gene: 14. Written as DNA, the CDR3 is TGCGCCAGCAGCCCCCGGGGACAGTGGAGTCCCGAAGAGACCCAGTACTTC. Translation gives CASSPRGQWSPEETQYF.